The rows below give T cell receptor beta chains drawn from one sample of a study of CD8 T cells in Susac syndrome. TCRdb re-analysed the immunoSEQ multiplex PCR reads in MiXCR, keeping a single row per CDR3 protein. The table records 160,000 or so distinct CDR3 sequences, 95% of them present only once. The sequenced material came from CD4+ T cells from PBMCs. These receptors came from a human donor with Susac syndrome. Each CDR3 is given with its conserved first and last residue. D genes are given only for firm matches.

TRBV24-1,15,.,TRBJ2-2,TGTGCCACCAGTGACCCCGGATCGAACACCGGGGAGCTGTTTTTT,CATSDPGSNTGELFF
TRBV4-1,16,TRBD1,TRBJ1-1,TGCGCCAGCAGCCAAAACCGGGACAGGGCTAACACTGAAGCTTTCTTT,CASSQNRDRANTEAFF
TRBV20-1,15,TRBD2,TRBJ2-5,TGCAGTGCTAGAGATGGGACTAGCCAGAGAGAGACCCAGTACTTC,CSARDGTSQRETQYF
TRBV29-1,13,.,TRBJ1-4,TGCAGCGTTCCTGGGGTCGGGGATGAAAAACTGTTTTTT,CSVPGVGDEKLFF
TRBV12-3/TRBV12-4,17,.,TRBJ2-1,TGTGCCAGCAGTCCGCAACCCCTGAGAGCCATTACGAATGAGCAGTTCTTC,CASSPQPLRAITNEQFF
TRBV3-1,14,.,TRBJ2-1,TGTGCCAGCAGCCAAGAGACAGGCTACAATGAGCAGTTCTTC,CASSQETGYNEQFF
TRBV4-3,13,TRBD2,TRBJ2-5,TGCGCCAGCAGCCAACAGGGACTACAGACCCAGTACTTC,CASSQQGLQTQYF
TRBV29-1,12,.,TRBJ2-7,TGCAGCGTCAGGACAAGCTCCTACGAGCAGTACTTC,CSVRTSSYEQYF
TRBV20-1,12,.,TRBJ2-5,TGCAGTGCTAATAAGAGGCAAGAGACCCAGTACTTC,CSANKRQETQYF
TRBV4-2,16,.,TRBJ2-6,TGTGCCAGCAGCCAAGGATTAGGGACTGGGGCCAACGTCCTGACTTTC,CASSQGLGTGANVLTF
TRBV29-1,12,.,TRBJ2-1,TGCAGCGTTGGGCCAACAGTCTATGAGCAGTTCTTC,CSVGPTVYEQFF
TRBV5-4,15,.,TRBJ2-3,TGTGCCAGCAGGCCGACGGGGCGGACCACAGATACGCAGTATTTT,CASRPTGRTTDTQYF
TRBV27,15,TRBD1,TRBJ1-2,TGTGCCAGCAGTTTAAAACAGGGGGCGTCGTATGGCTACACCTTC,CASSLKQGASYGYTF
TRBV7-3,16,.,TRBJ2-6,TGTGCCAGCAGCTTAGGACTTCCCTCTGGGGCCAACGTCCTGACTTTC,CASSLGLPSGANVLTF
TRBV18,14,.,TRBJ1-6,TGTGCCAGCTCACCAAGGGAGGGCCTTAGGGCCCTCCACTTT,CASSPREGLRALHF
TRBV4-1,13,.,TRBJ2-4,TGCGCCAGCAGCTTGCGGACTGAGGGCATTCAGTACTTC,CASSLRTEGIQYF
TRBV3-1,15,TRBD1,TRBJ2-1,TGTGCCAGCAGCCCCCGGGACAGGGGCAACAATGAGCAGTTCTTC,CASSPRDRGNNEQFF
TRBV19,15,TRBD1,TRBJ1-5,TGTGCCAGTAAAGTTTTAAGCAGGGGGAATCAGCCCCAGCATTTT,CASKVLSRGNQPQHF
TRBV12-3/TRBV12-4,17,TRBD1,TRBJ2-3,TGTGCCAGCAGTTTAACGGGAACCGGACAGGGACCAGATACGCAGTATTTT,CASSLTGTGQGPDTQYF
TRBV12-3/TRBV12-4,14,TRBD1,TRBJ1-2,TGTGCCAGCGCTCAAACCACGGGACAGTCCCGCTACACCTTC,CASAQTTGQSRYTF
TRBV25-1,12,.,TRBJ2-7,TGTGCCCCCCAGGGGAGTGAGGGCGAGCAGTACTTC,CAPQGSEGEQYF
TRBV7-2,18,.,TRBJ1-1,TGTGCCAGCAGCTTCGGGCAGAGGGCAGCCTCCTGGGACACTGAAGCTTTCTTT,CASSFGQRAASWDTEAFF
TRBV3-1,15,.,TRBJ1-2,TGTGCCAGCAGCCAAGATAGGCGGGGGGCGTCGCGCTACACCTTC,CASSQDRRGASRYTF
TRBV7-9,15,.,TRBJ1-2,TGTGCCAGCAGCCGCCCTCAACAGGGAGTCTATGGCTACACCTTC,CASSRPQQGVYGYTF
TRBV6-6,10,.,TRBJ2-3,TGTGCCACCATTGGAGATACGCAGTATTTT,CATIGDTQYF
TRBV5-1,15,TRBD1,TRBJ1-5,TGCGCCAGCAGCTTGGGTACAGGGGCCAATCAGCCCCAGCATTTT,CASSLGTGANQPQHF